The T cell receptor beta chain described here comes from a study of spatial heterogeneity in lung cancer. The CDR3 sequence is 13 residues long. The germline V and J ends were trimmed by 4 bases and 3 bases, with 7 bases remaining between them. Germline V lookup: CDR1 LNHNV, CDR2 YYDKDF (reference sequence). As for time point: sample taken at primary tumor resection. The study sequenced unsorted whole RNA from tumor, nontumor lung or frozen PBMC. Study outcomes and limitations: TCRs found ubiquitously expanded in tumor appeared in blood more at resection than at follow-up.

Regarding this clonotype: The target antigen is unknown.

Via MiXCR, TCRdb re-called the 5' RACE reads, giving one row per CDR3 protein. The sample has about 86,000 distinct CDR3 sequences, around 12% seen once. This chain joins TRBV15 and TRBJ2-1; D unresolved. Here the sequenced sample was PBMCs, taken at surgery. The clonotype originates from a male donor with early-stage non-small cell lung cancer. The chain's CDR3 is CATSTGSYNEQFF. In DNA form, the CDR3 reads TGTGCCACCAGCACTGGCAGCTACAATGAGCAGTTCTTC.